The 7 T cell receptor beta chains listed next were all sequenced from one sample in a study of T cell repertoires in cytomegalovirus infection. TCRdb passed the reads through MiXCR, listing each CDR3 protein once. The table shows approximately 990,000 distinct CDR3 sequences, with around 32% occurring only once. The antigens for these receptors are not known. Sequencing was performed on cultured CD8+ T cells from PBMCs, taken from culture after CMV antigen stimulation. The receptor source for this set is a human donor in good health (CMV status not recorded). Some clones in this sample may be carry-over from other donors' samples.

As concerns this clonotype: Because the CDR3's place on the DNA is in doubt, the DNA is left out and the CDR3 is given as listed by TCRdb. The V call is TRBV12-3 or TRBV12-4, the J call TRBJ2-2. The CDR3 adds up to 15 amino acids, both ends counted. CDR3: CASSFLAANTGELFF.

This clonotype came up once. The CDR3 here is CASSQASYTGELFF. The CDR3 nucleotides read TGTGCCAGCAGCCAAGCTAGCTACACCGGGGAGCTGTTTTTT. The chain has TRBV14 and TRBJ2-2; the D gene is possibly TRBD2 (5 bases). CDR3 size: 14 residues. Between the trimmed V and J ends, which lost 1 base and 3 bases, there was a span of 6 bases. Germline assignment: CDR1 SGHDN and CDR2 FVKESK.

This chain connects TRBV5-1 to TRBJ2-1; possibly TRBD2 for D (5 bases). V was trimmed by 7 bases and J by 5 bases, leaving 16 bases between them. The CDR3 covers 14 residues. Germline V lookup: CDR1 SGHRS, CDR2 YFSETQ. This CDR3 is CASGESVTHNEQFF. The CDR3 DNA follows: TGCGCCAGCGGGGAGTCGGTGACTCACAATGAGCAGTTCTTC.

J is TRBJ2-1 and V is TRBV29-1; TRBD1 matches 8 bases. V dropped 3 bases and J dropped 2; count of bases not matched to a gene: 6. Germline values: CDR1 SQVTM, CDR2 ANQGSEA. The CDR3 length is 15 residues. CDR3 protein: CSVDSDRATYNEQFF. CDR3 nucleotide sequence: TGCAGCGTTGATTCGGACAGGGCGACCTACAATGAGCAGTTCTTC.

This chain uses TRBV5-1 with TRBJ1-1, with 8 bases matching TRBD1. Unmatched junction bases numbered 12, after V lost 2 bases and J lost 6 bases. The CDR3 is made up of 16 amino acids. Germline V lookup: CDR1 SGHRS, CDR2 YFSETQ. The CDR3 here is CASSLFVDRVTSEAFF. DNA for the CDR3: TGCGCCAGCAGCTTATTTGTGGACAGGGTGACGTCTGAAGCTTTCTTT. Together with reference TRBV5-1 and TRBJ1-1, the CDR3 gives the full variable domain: KAGVTQTPRYLIKTRGQQVTLSCSPISGHRSVSWYQQTPGQGLQFLFEYFSETQRNKGNFPGRFSGRQFSNSRSEMNVSTLELGDSALYLCASSLFVDRVTSEAFFGQGTRLTVV.

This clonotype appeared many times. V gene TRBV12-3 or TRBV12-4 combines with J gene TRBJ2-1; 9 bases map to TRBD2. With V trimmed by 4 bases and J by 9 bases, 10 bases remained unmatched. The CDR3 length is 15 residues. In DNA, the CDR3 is TGTGCCAGCAGTTCTTTCCAGCGGGGGGAGGTTGAGCAGTTCTTC. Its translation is CASSSFQRGEVEQFF.

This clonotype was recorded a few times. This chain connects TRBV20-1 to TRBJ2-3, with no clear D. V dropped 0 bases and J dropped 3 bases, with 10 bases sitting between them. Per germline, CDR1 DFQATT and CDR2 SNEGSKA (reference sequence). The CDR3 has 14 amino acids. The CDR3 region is CSARDGQATDTQYF. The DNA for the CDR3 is TGCAGTGCTAGAGATGGCCAAGCGACAGATACGCAGTATTTT.